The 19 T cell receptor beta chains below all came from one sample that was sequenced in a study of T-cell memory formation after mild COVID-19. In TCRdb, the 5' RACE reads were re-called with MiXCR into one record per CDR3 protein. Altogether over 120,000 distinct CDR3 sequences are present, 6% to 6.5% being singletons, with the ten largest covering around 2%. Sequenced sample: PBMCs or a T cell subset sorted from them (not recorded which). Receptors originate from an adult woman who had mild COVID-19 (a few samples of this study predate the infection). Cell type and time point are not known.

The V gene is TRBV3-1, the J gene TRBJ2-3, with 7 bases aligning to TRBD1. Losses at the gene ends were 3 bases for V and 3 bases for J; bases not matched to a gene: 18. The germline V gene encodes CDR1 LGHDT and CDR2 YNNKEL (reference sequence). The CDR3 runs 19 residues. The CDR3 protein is CASSHRSPGTVRRTDTQYF. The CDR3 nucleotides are TGTGCCAGCAGCCATCGATCACCGGGGACAGTCCGTAGGACAGATACGCAGTATTTT.

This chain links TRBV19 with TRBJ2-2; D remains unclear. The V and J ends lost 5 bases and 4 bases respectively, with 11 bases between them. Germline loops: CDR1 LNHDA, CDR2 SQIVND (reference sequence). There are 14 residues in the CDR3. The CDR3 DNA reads TGTGCCAGTAGTCCCTGGGGTCTCACCGGGGAGCTGTTTTTT. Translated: CASSPWGLTGELFF.

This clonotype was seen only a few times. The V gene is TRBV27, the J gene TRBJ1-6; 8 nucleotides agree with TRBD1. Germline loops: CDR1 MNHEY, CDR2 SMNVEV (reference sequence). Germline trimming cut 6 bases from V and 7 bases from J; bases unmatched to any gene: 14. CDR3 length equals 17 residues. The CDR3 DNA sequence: TGTGCCAGCAGCTCACCCCTTATCCAGGGGGCAAATTCACCCCTCCACTTT. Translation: CASSSPLIQGANSPLHF.

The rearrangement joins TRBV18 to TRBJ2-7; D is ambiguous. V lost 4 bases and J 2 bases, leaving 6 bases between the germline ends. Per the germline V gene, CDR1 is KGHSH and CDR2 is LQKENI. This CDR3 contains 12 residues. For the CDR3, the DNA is TGTGCCAGCTCACTAACAGCCTACGAGCAGTACTTC. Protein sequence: CASSLTAYEQYF.

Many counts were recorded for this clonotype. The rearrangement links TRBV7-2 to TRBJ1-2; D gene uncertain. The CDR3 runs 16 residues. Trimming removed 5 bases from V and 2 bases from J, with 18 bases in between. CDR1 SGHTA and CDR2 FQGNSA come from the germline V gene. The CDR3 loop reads CASSHQSGNFNYGYTF. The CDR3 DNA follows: TGTGCCAGCAGCCATCAGTCGGGGAACTTCAACTATGGCTACACCTTC.

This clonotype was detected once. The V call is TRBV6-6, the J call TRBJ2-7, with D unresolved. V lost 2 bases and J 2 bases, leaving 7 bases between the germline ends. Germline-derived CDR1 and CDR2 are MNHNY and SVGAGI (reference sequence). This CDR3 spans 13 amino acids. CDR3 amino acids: CASSYLHAYEQYV. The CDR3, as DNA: TGTGCCAGCAGTTACCTCCACGCCTACGAGCAGTACGTC.

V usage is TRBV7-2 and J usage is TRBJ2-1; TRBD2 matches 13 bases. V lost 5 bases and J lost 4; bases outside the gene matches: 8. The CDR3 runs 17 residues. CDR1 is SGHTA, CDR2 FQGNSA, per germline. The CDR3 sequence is CASSPQGTSGNYNEQFF. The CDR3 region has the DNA TGTGCCAGCAGCCCCCAGGGGACTAGCGGGAATTACAATGAGCAGTTCTTC. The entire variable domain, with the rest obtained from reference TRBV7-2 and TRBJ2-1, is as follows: GAGVSQSPSNKVTEKGKDVELRCDPISGHTALYWYRQSLGQGLEFLIYFQGNSAPDKSGLPSDRFSAERTGGSVSTLTIQRTQQEDSAVYLCASSPQGTSGNYNEQFFGPGTRLTVL.

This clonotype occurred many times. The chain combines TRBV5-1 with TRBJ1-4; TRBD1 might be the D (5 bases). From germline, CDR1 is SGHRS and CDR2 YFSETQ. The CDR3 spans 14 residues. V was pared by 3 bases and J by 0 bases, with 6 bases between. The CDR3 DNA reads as TGCGCCAGCAGCTCGGGGGCAACTAATGAAAAACTGTTTTTT. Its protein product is CASSSGATNEKLFF.

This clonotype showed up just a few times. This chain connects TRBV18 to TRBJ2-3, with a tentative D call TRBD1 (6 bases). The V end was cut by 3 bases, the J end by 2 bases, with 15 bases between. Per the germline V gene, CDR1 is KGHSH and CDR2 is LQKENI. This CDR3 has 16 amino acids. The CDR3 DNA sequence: TGTGCCAGCTCACCGACTAATACAGGGTTCACAGATACGCAGTATTTT. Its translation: CASSPTNTGFTDTQYF.

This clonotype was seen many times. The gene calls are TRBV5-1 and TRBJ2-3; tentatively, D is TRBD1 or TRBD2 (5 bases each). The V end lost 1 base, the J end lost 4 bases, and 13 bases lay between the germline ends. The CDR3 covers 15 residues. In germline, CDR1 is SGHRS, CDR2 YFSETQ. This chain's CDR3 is CASSLNTGTSDTQYF. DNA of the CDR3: TGCGCCAGCAGCTTGAATACCGGGACCTCAGATACGCAGTATTTT.

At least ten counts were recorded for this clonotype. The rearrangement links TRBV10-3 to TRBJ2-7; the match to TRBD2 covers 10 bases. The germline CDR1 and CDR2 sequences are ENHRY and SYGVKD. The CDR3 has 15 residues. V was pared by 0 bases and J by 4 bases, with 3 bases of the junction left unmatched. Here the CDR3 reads CAISESSSGGYEQYF. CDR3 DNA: TGTGCCATCAGTGAGTCTTCTAGCGGGGGTTACGAGCAGTACTTC.

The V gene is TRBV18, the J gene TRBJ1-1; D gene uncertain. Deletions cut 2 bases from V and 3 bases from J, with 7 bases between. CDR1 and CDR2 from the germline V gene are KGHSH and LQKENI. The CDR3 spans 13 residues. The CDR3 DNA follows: TGTGCCAGCTCACCAGAAGCCGACACTGAAGCTTTCTTT. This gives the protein CASSPEADTEAFF.

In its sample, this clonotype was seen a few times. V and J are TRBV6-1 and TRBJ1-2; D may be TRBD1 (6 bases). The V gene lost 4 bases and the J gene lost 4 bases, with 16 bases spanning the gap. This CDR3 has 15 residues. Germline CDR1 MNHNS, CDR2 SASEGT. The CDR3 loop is CASSALPGHIYGYTF. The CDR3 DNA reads TGTGCCAGCAGTGCTTTACCGGGACATATCTATGGCTACACCTTC.

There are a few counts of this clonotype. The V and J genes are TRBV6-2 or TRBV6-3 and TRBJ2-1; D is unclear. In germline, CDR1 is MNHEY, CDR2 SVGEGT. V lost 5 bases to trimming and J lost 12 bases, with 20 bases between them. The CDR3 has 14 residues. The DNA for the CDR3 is TGTGCCAGCAGTCGATCTTCCCCTTCTACGTGGCAGTTCTTC. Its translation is CASSRSSPSTWQFF.

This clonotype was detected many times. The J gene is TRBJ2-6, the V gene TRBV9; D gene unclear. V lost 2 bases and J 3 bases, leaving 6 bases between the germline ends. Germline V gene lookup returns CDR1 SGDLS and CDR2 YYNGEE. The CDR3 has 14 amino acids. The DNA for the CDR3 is TGTGCCAGCAGCGTCAGGCTTGGGGCCAACGTCCTGACTTTC. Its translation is CASSVRLGANVLTF.

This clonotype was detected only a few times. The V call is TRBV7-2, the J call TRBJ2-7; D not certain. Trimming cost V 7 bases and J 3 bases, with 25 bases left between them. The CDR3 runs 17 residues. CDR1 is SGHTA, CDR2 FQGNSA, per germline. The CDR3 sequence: CASTPMIWETLHYEQYF. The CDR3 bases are TGTGCCAGCACCCCGATGATTTGGGAAACCCTTCACTACGAGCAGTACTTC.

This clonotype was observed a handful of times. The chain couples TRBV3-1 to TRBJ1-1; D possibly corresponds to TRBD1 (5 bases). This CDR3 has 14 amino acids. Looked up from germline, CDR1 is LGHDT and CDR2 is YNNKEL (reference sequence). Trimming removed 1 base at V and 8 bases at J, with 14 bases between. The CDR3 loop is CASSQGTSWVEAFF. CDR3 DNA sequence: TGTGCCAGCAGCCAAGGGACATCCTGGGTAGAAGCTTTCTTT.

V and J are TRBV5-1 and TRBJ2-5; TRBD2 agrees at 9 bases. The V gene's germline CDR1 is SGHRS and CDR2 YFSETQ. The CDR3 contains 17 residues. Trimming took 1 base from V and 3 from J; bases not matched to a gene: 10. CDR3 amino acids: CASSLMPLLAGKETQYF. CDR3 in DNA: TGCGCCAGCAGCTTGATGCCTCTCCTAGCGGGGAAAGAGACCCAGTACTTC. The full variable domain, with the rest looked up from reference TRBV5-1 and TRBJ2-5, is KAGVTQTPRYLIKTRGQQVTLSCSPISGHRSVSWYQQTPGQGLQFLFEYFSETQRNKGNFPGRFSGRQFSNSRSEMNVSTLELGDSALYLCASSLMPLLAGKETQYFGPGTRLLVL.

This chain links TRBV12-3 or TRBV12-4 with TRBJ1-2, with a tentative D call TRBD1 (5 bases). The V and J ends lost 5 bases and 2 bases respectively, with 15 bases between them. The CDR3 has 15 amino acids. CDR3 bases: TGTGCCAGCAGTGCCGCTTTTCCAGGGAACTATGGCTACACCTTC. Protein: CASSAAFPGNYGYTF.